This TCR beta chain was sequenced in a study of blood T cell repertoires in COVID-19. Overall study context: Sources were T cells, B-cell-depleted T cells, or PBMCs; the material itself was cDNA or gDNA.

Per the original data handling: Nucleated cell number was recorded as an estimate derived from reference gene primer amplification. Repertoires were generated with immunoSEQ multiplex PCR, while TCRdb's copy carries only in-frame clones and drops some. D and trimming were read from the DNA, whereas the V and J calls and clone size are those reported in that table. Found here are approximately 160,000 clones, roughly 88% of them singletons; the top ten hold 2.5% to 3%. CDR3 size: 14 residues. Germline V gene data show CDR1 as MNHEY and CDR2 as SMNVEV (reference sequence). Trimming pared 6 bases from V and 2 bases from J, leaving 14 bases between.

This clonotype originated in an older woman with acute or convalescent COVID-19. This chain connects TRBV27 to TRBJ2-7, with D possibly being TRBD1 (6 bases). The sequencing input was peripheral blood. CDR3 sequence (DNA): TGTGCCAGCAGATCCCGGGACACTGCCTACGAGCAGTACTTC. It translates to CASRSRDTAYEQYF.